Presented here are 23 T cell receptor beta chains from one specimen sequenced in a study of blood T cell repertoires in COVID-19 (dated by TCRdb to 2020 to 2022). Library construction relied on the immunoSEQ multiplex PCR assay. The table was pulled from immuneACCESS by TCRdb, which kept in-frame rearrangements only. Such tables lose some clones; where checked, under half of the loss comes from unresolved V genes, and the rest has no known cause. Within this sample are roughly 410,000 clones, with roughly 90% of them counted one time only. The ten top clones hold roughly 1.6% of the sample. Sequencing was done on a sample of peripheral blood. The source of these receptors is a woman between 35 and 50 years old with COVID-19, enrolled during active disease.

The chain joins TRBV9 to TRBJ2-7; weak D call: TRBD1 (6 bases). V was cut by 2 bases and J by 3 bases, with 12 bases left in between. CDR1 and CDR2 from the germline V gene are SGDLS and YYNGEE. The CDR3 extends over 14 amino acids. The CDR3 protein is CASSVGQTFYEQYF. DNA of the CDR3: TGTGCCAGCAGCGTCGGACAGACCTTCTACGAGCAGTACTTC.

This chain joins TRBV5-1 and TRBJ1-1; unclear D gene. V lost 0 bases, J lost 3 bases, and 12 bases lay in between. Germline V gene lookup returns CDR1 SGHRS and CDR2 YFSETQ. CDR3 length equals 15 residues. The CDR3 region has the DNA TGCGCCAGCAGCTTGGACGGTACGTCCTACACTGAAGCTTTCTTT. Translated, it gives CASSLDGTSYTEAFF.

A single count supports this clone. The rearrangement joins TRBV7-9 to TRBJ2-3, with 12 bases lining up with TRBD2. This CDR3 has 17 residues. J was trimmed by 5 bases and V by 2 bases; bases with no gene match: 8. In germline, CDR1 is SEHNR, CDR2 FQNEAQ (reference sequence). The CDR3 sequence: CASSLPTSGGSRDTQYF. CDR3 DNA sequence: TGTGCCAGCAGCTTACCGACTAGCGGGGGATCTCGAGATACGCAGTATTTT.

The gene calls are TRBV28 and TRBJ1-5, with D possibly TRBD1 on 5 matching bases. The ends were cut back, 10 bases at V and 9 bases at J, with 16 bases in the middle. The CDR3 runs to 12 residues. Germline V gene sequence: CDR1 MDHEN, CDR2 SYDVKM. The CDR3 loop reads CATQQVTTPQHF. The CDR3 bases are TGTGCCACCCAACAGGTAACTACGCCCCAGCATTTT.

In its sample, this clone was seen once. This chain links TRBV9 with TRBJ2-3, with 9 bases identical to TRBD2. The V gene's germline CDR1 is SGDLS and CDR2 YYNGEE. CDR3 length: 15 residues. Unmatched junction bases numbered 4, after V lost 3 bases and J lost 2 bases. CDR3 sequence: CASSALAGNTDTQYF. The CDR3 DNA reads TGTGCCAGCAGCGCCCTAGCGGGAAACACAGATACGCAGTATTTT.

Points on this clone: Other DNA variants within this sample encode the same CDR3. The chain is built from TRBV24-1 and TRBJ2-1, with TRBD1 identical over 11 bases. The CDR3 covers 16 residues. CDR1 KGHDR and CDR2 SFDVKD come from the germline V gene. V shed 3 bases, J shed 4 bases, and the junction held 4 bases outside the gene matches. CDR3 bases: TGTGCCACCAGTGATCCTGGGACAGGGGGTTACAATGAGCAGTTCTTC. Translating it yields CATSDPGTGGYNEQFF.

This clone was counted once. The CDR3 loop reads CASSEARVEQYF. CDR3 nucleotide sequence: TGTGCCAGCAGTGAAGCGAGGGTAGAGCAGTACTTC. The V gene is TRBV2, the J gene TRBJ2-7; a weak D match, TRBD2 (5 bases). V was cut by 0 bases and J by 7 bases, with 7 bases left in between. This CDR3 has 12 residues. Germline V gene data show CDR1 as SNHLY and CDR2 as FYNNEI.

The V call is TRBV19, the J call TRBJ1-1, with a possible D match to TRBD1 (6 bases). This CDR3 is 14 amino acids long. Trimming stripped 1 base from V and 5 bases from J, with 11 bases between. Germline-derived CDR1 and CDR2 are LNHDA and SQIVND (reference sequence). CDR3 in DNA: TGTGCCAGTAGTATAGCAGGGGCTGGAACTGAAGCTTTCTTT. Residues: CASSIAGAGTEAFF.

The CDR3 nucleotides read TGTGCCAGCAGACTGCCGGGGGGGGCTAATGAAAAACTGTTTTTT. It is translated as CASRLPGGANEKLFF. This sequence joins TRBV6-6 and TRBJ1-4, with D possibly being TRBD1 (5 bases). The V end lost 6 bases, the J end lost 3 bases, and 14 bases lay between the germline ends. The CDR3 contains 15 residues. From germline, CDR1 is MNHNY and CDR2 SVGAGI (reference sequence).

The J gene is TRBJ1-2, the V gene TRBV15; D is undetermined. This CDR3 spans 16 amino acids. Between the trimmed V and J ends, which lost 4 bases and 5 bases, there was a span of 20 bases. Germline values: CDR1 LNHNV, CDR2 YYDKDF (reference sequence). Written as DNA, the CDR3 is TGTGCCACCAGCATCACCCGCGGACGGAGGATATATGGCTACACCTTC. Its translation is CATSITRGRRIYGYTF.

The CDR3: CASSFSTGGLEKLFF. The CDR3, as DNA: TGTGCCAGCAGTTTCTCAACCGGAGGGCTTGAAAAACTGTTTTTT. This chain connects TRBV28 to TRBJ1-4; D not resolved. Trimming took 3 bases from V and 7 from J, leaving 15 bases between them. In germline, CDR1 is MDHEN, CDR2 SYDVKM. The CDR3 consists of 15 residues.

V usage is TRBV19 and J usage is TRBJ2-1; TRBD2 matches at 9 bases. V was pared by 0 bases and J by 8 bases, with 11 bases of the junction left unmatched. The CDR3 covers 17 residues. Germline CDR1 is LNHDA and CDR2 is SQIVND (reference sequence). CDR3 region: CASSIDAGGTVWDEQFF. As DNA, the CDR3 is TGTGCCAGTAGTATAGATGCGGGAGGGACGGTTTGGGATGAGCAGTTCTTC.

The rearrangement links TRBV6-5 to TRBJ1-6; a possible D gene is TRBD1 (5 bases). This CDR3 spans 14 amino acids. Between the trimmed V and J ends, which lost 3 bases and 7 bases, there was a span of 10 bases. The germline gives CDR1 MNHEY, CDR2 SVGAGI. This CDR3 reads CASSYLGGNSPLHF. The CDR3 nucleotides are TGTGCCAGCAGTTATTTGGGGGGAAATTCACCCCTCCACTTT.

The chain links TRBV19 to TRBJ2-5; 12 nucleotides line up with TRBD2. This CDR3 contains 14 residues. Germline assignment: CDR1 LNHDA and CDR2 SQIVND (reference sequence). J gave up 5 bases and V 6 bases, and 4 bases lay outside the gene matches. The CDR3 nucleotides read TGTGCCAGTAGCACCCTAGCGGGGGGGGAGACCCAGTACTTC. This encodes CASSTLAGGETQYF.

This chain connects TRBV27 to TRBJ1-2; no reliable D call. With 1 base removed from V and 4 bases from J, the gap between germline ends came to 19 bases. The germline gives CDR1 MNHEY, CDR2 SMNVEV (reference sequence). This CDR3 is 17 amino acids long. CDR3 region: CASSLLGRPLKGYGYTF. The CDR3 nucleotides read TGTGCCAGCAGTTTATTGGGGAGACCGCTCAAGGGCTATGGCTACACCTTC.

CDR3 protein: CATSRDKRQGPGSEAFF. The CDR3 DNA sequence: TGTGCCACCAGCAGAGATAAGAGACAGGGCCCTGGTAGTGAAGCTTTCTTT. The chain recombines TRBV15 with TRBJ1-1; 7 bases match TRBD1. The germline gives CDR1 LNHNV, CDR2 YYDKDF (reference sequence). Unmatched junction bases numbered 14, after V lost 0 bases and J lost 7 bases. The CDR3 covers 17 residues.

J is TRBJ1-3 and V is TRBV28; D call uncertain. Trimming took 6 bases from V and 0 from J, leaving 12 bases between them. This CDR3 has 15 residues. CDR1 is MDHEN and CDR2 is SYDVKM in the germline V gene. The CDR3 here is CASREGGFSGNTIYF. The CDR3 region has the DNA TGTGCCAGCAGGGAGGGTGGGTTCTCTGGAAACACCATATATTTT.

This clone appeared a single time. The V gene is TRBV9, the J gene TRBJ1-3, with D unresolved. CDR3 length equals 13 residues. The V and J ends lost 0 bases and 2 bases respectively, with 3 bases between them. Germline CDR1 SGDLS, CDR2 YYNGEE. The DNA for the CDR3 is TGTGCCAGCAGCGTAGGTACTGGAAACACCATATATTTT. It yields the protein CASSVGTGNTIYF.

The V gene is TRBV19, the J gene TRBJ1-1; 10 bases align to TRBD1. Trimming removed 5 bases from V and 11 bases from J; junction bases left unmatched: 5. CDR1 and CDR2 (germline): LNHDA, SQIVND (reference sequence). This CDR3 is built from 12 residues. The CDR3 reads CASSPDRGLAFF. CDR3 DNA sequence: TGTGCCAGTAGTCCCGACAGGGGGCTGGCTTTCTTT.

The rearrangement links TRBV5-1 to TRBJ1-5; 7 nucleotides align to TRBD1. Trimming at V came to 4 bases and at J to 4 bases, leaving 5 bases not matched to a gene. Germline V gives CDR1 SGHRS, CDR2 YFSETQ. This CDR3 region has 14 residues. For the CDR3, the DNA is TGCGCCAGCAGCGTTGGACAGGCAAATCAGCCCCAGCATTTT. It translates to CASSVGQANQPQHF.

This rearrangement joins TRBV7-2 to TRBJ2-4; TRBD2 agrees at 13 bases. Trimming took 5 bases from V and 0 from J; bases not matched to a gene: 10. Germline V gene lookup returns CDR1 SGHTA and CDR2 FQGNSA. CDR3 length equals 19 residues. CDR3 sequence: CASSPGLAGAGLAKNIQYF. The CDR3 DNA follows: TGTGCCAGCAGCCCAGGACTAGCGGGAGCAGGACTAGCCAAAAACATTCAGTACTTC. Full variable domain (missing parts from reference TRBV7-2 and TRBJ2-4): GAGVSQSPSNKVTEKGKDVELRCDPISGHTALYWYRQSLGQGLEFLIYFQGNSAPDKSGLPSDRFSAERTGGSVSTLTIQRTQQEDSAVYLCASSPGLAGAGLAKNIQYFGAGTRLSVL.

The chain joins TRBV30 to TRBJ1-2, with TRBD1 identical over 7 bases. The germline V gene has CDR1 GTSNPN and CDR2 SVGIG (reference sequence). Trimming at V came to 2 bases and at J to 6 bases, leaving 6 bases not matched to a gene. This CDR3 is 13 amino acids long. As DNA, the CDR3 is TGTGCCTGGAGTACACCACAGGGGAATGGCTACACCTTC. Translation gives CAWSTPQGNGYTF.

This chain links TRBV7-2 with TRBJ1-6; D possibly corresponds to TRBD1 (5 bases). Germline V gene lookup returns CDR1 SGHTA and CDR2 FQGNSA. CDR3 size: 15 residues. Trimming pared 3 bases from V and 7 bases from J, leaving 13 bases between. CDR3 bases: TGTGCCAGCAGCTTTGGAGGGGATTCCAATTCACCCCTCCACTTT. Translation gives CASSFGGDSNSPLHF.